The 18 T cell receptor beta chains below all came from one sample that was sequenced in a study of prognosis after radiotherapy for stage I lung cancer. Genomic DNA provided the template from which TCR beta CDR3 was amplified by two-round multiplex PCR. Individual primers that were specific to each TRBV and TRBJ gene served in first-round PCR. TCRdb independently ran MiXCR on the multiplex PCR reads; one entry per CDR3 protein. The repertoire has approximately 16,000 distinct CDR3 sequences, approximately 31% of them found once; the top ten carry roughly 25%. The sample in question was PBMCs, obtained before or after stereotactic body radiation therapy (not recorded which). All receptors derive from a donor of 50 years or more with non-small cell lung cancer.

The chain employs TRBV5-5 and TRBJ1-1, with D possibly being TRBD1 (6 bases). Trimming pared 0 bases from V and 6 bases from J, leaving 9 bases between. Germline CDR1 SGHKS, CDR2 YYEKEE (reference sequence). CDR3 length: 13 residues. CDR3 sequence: CASSLAGGAEAFF. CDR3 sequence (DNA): TGTGCCAGCAGCTTGGCGGGGGGCGCTGAAGCTTTCTTT.

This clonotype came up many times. The CDR3 sequence is CSAGSNYEQYF. The CDR3 region has the DNA TGCAGTGCTGGATCGAACTACGAGCAGTACTTC. V usage is TRBV20-1 and J usage is TRBJ2-7; D gene unclear. V was cut by 5 bases and J by 3 bases, with 8 bases left in between. Looked up from germline, CDR1 is DFQATT and CDR2 is SNEGSKA (reference sequence). The CDR3 is made up of 11 amino acids.

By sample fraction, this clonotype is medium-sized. Written as DNA, the CDR3 is TGCAGTGCACTCCCGGACCATAATTCACCCCTCCACTTT. Translating it yields CSALPDHNSPLHF. V and J are TRBV20-1 and TRBJ1-6; D gene ambiguous. CDR1 is DFQATT and CDR2 is SNEGSKA in the germline V gene (reference sequence). This CDR3 has 13 amino acids. V lost 6 bases and J lost 5, with 11 bases in between.

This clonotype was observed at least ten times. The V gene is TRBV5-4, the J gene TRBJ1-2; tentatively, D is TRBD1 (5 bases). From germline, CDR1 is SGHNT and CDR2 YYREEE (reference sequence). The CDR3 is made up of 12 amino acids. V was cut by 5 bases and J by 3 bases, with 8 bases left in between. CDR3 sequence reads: CASRKQDYGYTF. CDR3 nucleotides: TGTGCCAGCAGGAAACAGGACTATGGCTACACCTTC.

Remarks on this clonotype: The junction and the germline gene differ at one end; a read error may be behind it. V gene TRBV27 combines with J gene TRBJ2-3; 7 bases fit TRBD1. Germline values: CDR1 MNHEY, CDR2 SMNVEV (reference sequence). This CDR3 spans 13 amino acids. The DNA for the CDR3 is TGCGCCAGCAGCCGGACAGGCGAAGATACGCAGTATTTT. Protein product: CASSRTGEDTQYF.

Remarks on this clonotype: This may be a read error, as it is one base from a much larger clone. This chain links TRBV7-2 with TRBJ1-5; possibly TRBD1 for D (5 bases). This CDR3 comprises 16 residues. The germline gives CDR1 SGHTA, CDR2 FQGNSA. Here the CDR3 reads CASSLQGCGSSQPQHF. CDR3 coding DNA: TGTGCCAGCAGCTTACAGGGTTGTGGCAGCAGTCAGCCCCAGCATTTT.

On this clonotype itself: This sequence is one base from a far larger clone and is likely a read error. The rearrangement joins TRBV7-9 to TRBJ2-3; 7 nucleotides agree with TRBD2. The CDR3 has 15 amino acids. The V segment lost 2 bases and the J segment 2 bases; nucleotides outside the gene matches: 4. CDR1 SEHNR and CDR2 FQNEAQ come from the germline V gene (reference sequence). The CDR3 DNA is TGTGCCAGCAGCTTATCCAGGGACTACACAGATACGCAGTATTTT. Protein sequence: CASSLSRDYTDTQYF.

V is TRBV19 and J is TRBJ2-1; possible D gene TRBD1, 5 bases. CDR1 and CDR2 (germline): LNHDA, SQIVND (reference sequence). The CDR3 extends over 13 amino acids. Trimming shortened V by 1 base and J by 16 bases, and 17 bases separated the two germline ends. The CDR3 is CASSIGARAGYFF. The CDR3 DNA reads TGTGCCAGTAGTATAGGGGCCAGGGCAGGGTATTTCTTC.

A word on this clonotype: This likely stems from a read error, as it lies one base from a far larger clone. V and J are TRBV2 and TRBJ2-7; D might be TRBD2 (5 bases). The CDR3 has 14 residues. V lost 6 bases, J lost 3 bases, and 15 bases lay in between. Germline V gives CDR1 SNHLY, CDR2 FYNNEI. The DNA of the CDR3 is TGTGCCAGCAGCACGCCGGGAACCCTCTACGAGCAGTACTTC. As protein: CASSTPGTLYEQYF.

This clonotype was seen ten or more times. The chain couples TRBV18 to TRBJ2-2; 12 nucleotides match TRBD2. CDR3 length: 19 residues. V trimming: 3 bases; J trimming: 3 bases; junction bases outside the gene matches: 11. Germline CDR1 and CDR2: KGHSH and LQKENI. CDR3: CASSPQTSLAGGDTGELFF. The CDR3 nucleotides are TGTGCCAGCTCACCTCAAACCTCACTAGCGGGAGGTGACACCGGGGAGCTGTTTTTT. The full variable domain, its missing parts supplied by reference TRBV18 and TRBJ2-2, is NAGVMQNPRHLVRRRGQEARLRCSPMKGHSHVYWYRQLPEEGLKFMVYLQKENIIDESGMPKERFSAEFPKEGPSILRIQQVVRGDSAAYFCASSPQTSLAGGDTGELFFGEGSRLTVL.

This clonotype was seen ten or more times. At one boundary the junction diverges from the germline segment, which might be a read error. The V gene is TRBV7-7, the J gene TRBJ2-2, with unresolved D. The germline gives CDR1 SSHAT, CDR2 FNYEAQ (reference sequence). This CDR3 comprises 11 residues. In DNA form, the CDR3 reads TGTGCTAGCAGCTTTCGCGGGGAGCTGTTTTTT. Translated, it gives CASSFRGELFF.

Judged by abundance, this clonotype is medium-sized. As DNA, the CDR3 is TGCGCCAGCAGCTTGGGAAGGCTAGCGGGAGTGACTGAGCAGTTCTTC. Translated: CASSLGRLAGVTEQFF. V and J are TRBV5-1 and TRBJ2-1, with TRBD2 matching over 10 bases. V trimming: 0 bases; J trimming: 9 bases; junction bases outside the gene matches: 9. CDR3 length: 16 amino acids. The germline gives CDR1 SGHRS, CDR2 YFSETQ.

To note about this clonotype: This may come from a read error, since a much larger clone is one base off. The DNA of the CDR3 is TGTGCCAGCAGAAACGTTCGAGAAGCTTTCTTT. Translating it yields CASRNVREAFF. The rearrangement links TRBV2 to TRBJ1-1, with D uncertain. CDR3 size: 11 residues. Per germline, CDR1 SNHLY and CDR2 FYNNEI. Trimming took 6 bases from V and 8 from J, leaving 10 bases between them.

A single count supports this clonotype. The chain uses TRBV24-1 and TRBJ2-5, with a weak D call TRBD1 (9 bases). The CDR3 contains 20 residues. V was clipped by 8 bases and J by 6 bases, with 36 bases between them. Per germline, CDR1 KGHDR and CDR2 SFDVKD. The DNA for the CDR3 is TGTGCCACCAAAGGGCCCCGGACAGGGGTGGGTCGGGAGGGCCTCAAGACCCAGTACTTC. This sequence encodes CATKGPRTGVGREGLKTQYF.

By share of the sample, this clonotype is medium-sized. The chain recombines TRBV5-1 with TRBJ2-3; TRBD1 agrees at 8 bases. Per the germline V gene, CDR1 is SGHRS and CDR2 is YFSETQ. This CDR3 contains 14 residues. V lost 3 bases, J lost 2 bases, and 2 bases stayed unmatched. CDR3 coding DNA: TGCGCCAGCAGCTCGGACAGGGCCACAGATACGCAGTATTTT. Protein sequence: CASSSDRATDTQYF. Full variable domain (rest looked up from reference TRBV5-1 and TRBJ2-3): KAGVTQTPRYLIKTRGQQVTLSCSPISGHRSVSWYQQTPGQGLQFLFEYFSETQRNKGNFPGRFSGRQFSNSRSEMNVSTLELGDSALYLCASSSDRATDTQYFGPGTRLTVL.

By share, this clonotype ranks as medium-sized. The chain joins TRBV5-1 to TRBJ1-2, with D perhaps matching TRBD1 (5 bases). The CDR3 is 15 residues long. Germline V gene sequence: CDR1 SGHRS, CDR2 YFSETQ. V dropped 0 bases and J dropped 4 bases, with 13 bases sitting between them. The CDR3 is CASSLGMTASYGYTF. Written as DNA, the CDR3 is TGCGCCAGCAGCTTGGGCATGACAGCGTCCTATGGCTACACCTTC.

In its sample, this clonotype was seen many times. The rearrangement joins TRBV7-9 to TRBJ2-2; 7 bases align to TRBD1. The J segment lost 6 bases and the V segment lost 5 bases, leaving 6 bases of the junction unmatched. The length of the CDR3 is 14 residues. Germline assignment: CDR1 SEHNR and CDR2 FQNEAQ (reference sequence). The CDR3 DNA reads TGTGCCAGCAGCCGGACAGGTTCAGCCGGGGAGCTGTTTTTT. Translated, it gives CASSRTGSAGELFF.

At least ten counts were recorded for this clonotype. This chain's CDR3 is CASSVGGESYEQYF. Here the CDR3 DNA reads TGTGCCAGCAGCGTCGGTGGGGAATCCTACGAGCAGTACTTC. J is TRBJ2-7 and V is TRBV9; D unclear. The CDR3 covers 14 residues. CDR1 SGDLS and CDR2 YYNGEE come from the germline V gene. V was shortened by 2 bases and J by 1 base, with 10 bases between the two germline ends.